What follows are 32 T cell receptor beta chains derived from one specimen sequenced in a study of cytomegalovirus exposure and HLA in healthy donors. The PCR used 60 Vbeta and 13 Jbeta primers. Assay: immunoSEQ multiplex PCR; the TCRdb copy retains only in-frame clones and omits some. The sample has around 90,000 clones, more than 55% seen once. Source material: PBMCs. The source is a human donor in good health.

The V call is TRBV13, the J call TRBJ1-6, with 10 bases aligning to TRBD1. Trimming took 5 bases from V and 10 from J; bases not matched to a gene: 11. This CDR3 is built from 16 residues. CDR1 is PRHDT and CDR2 is FYEKMQ in the germline V gene (reference sequence). The CDR3 loop is CASSERTGGAGSPLHF. The CDR3, as DNA: TGTGCCAGCAGCGAAAGGACAGGGGGAGCGGGCTCACCCCTCCACTTT.

J is TRBJ2-3 and V is TRBV4-3; 8 bases map to TRBD2. Trimming cost V 5 bases and J 1 base; bases outside gene matches: 2. From germline, CDR1 is LGHNA and CDR2 YSLEER. The CDR3 runs 14 residues. The CDR3 region has the DNA TGCGCCAGCAGCGGGCGGGGGGGCACAGATACGCAGTATTTT. It specifies CASSGRGGTDTQYF.

V is TRBV9 and J is TRBJ2-3, with 12 bases matching TRBD1. Germline assignment: CDR1 SGDLS and CDR2 YYNGEE. V gave up 4 bases and J gave up 6 bases; unmatched junction bases: 9. The CDR3 has 16 amino acids. As DNA, the CDR3 is TGTGCCAGCAGCTACGCGGGACAGGGGGCTGGGGATACGCAGTATTTT. It yields the protein CASSYAGQGAGDTQYF.

The chain carries TRBV5-1 and TRBJ1-1, with TRBD1 matching 9 bases. The ends lost 0 bases at V and 6 bases at J; junction bases unmatched: 3. The CDR3 length is 14 residues. CDR1 is SGHRS, CDR2 YFSETQ, per germline. CDR3 DNA: TGCGCCAGCAGCTTGGACAGGGGGCTCTCTGAAGCTTTCTTT. This encodes CASSLDRGLSEAFF. Complete variable domain (other parts from reference TRBV5-1 and TRBJ1-1): KAGVTQTPRYLIKTRGQQVTLSCSPISGHRSVSWYQQTPGQGLQFLFEYFSETQRNKGNFPGRFSGRQFSNSRSEMNVSTLELGDSALYLCASSLDRGLSEAFFGQGTRLTVV.

In its sample, this clone was seen once. The rearrangement uses TRBV9 and TRBJ2-4, with 7 bases matching TRBD2. Per germline, CDR1 SGDLS and CDR2 YYNGEE. Trimming took 3 bases from V and 0 from J; bases not matched to a gene: 9. This CDR3 has 17 residues. This CDR3 reads CASSATSSGLAKNIQYF. CDR3 DNA: TGTGCCAGCAGCGCCACGTCTAGCGGTCTAGCCAAAAACATTCAGTACTTC.

The V gene is TRBV19, the J gene TRBJ1-2; 8 nucleotides agree with TRBD1. The germline gives CDR1 LNHDA, CDR2 SQIVND (reference sequence). This CDR3 comprises 14 residues. With 7 bases clipped from V and 4 bases from J, the junction kept 8 bases outside the gene matches. This CDR3 reads CASTHRGTVYGYTF. DNA of the CDR3: TGTGCCAGTACCCACAGGGGGACAGTCTATGGCTACACCTTC.

This chain connects TRBV7-3 to TRBJ2-5; TRBD2 agrees at 9 bases. The CDR3 length is 16 residues. V shed 5 bases, J shed 2 bases, and the junction held 9 bases outside the gene matches. CDR1 is SGHTA and CDR2 is FQGTGA in the germline V gene. CDR3 region: CASSPSVLAGQETQYF. CDR3 bases: TGTGCCAGCAGCCCCAGCGTCCTAGCGGGGCAAGAGACCCAGTACTTC.

The chain carries TRBV30 and TRBJ1-3; 8 bases map to TRBD1. The CDR3 is 12 amino acids. CDR1 is GTSNPN and CDR2 is SVGIG in the germline V gene (reference sequence). Trimming took 5 bases from V and 3 from J; bases not matched to a gene: 0. CDR3 amino acids: CAWGQGGNTIYF. The CDR3 bases are TGTGCCTGGGGACAGGGTGGAAACACCATATATTTT.

V is TRBV5-4 and J is TRBJ2-7, with 10 bases that match TRBD1. Germline assignment: CDR1 SGHNT and CDR2 YYREEE (reference sequence). The CDR3 has 15 amino acids. J lost 4 bases, V lost 4 bases, and 8 bases had no gene match. CDR3 sequence (DNA): TGTGCCAGCAGCGGTACCGGGACAGGGGCTTACGAGCAGTACTTC. Translating it yields CASSGTGTGAYEQYF.

Only a few counts were recorded for this clone. The CDR3 region has the DNA TGTGCCAGCACGACTCGACAGGGGGCTGAAGCTTTCTTT. Its translation is CASTTRQGAEAFF. The genes are TRBV6-1 and TRBJ1-1; 9 bases are a match to TRBD1. J lost 6 bases, V lost 7 bases, and 6 bases had no gene match. From germline, CDR1 is MNHNS and CDR2 SASEGT. The length of the CDR3 is 13 residues.

The chain combines TRBV15 with TRBJ1-6; tentative D call: TRBD1 (5 bases). The V end was cut by 0 bases, the J end by 9 bases, with 15 bases between. The CDR3 contains 16 residues. The germline V gene encodes CDR1 LNHNV and CDR2 YYDKDF (reference sequence). Written as DNA, the CDR3 is TGTGCCACCAGCAGAGATTTCCAGGGTCTCGGTTCACCCCTCCACTTT. Translating it yields CATSRDFQGLGSPLHF. Together with reference TRBV15 and TRBJ1-6, the CDR3 gives the full variable domain: DAMVIQNPRYQVTQFGKPVTLSCSQTLNHNVMYWYQQKSSQAPKLLFHYYDKDFNNEADTPDNFQSRRPNTSFCFLDIRSPGLGDTAMYLCATSRDFQGLGSPLHFGNGTRLTVT.

The chain is built from TRBV7-2 and TRBJ1-3, with TRBD1 matching over 9 bases. Germline V gene data show CDR1 as SGHTA and CDR2 as FQGNSA. Losses at the gene ends were 2 bases for V and 4 bases for J; bases not matched to a gene: 6. The CDR3 runs to 16 residues. The CDR3 loop is CASSLSGTGSGNTIYF. The CDR3 DNA reads as TGTGCCAGCAGCTTATCCGGGACAGGGTCAGGAAACACCATATATTTT.

The chain combines TRBV19 with TRBJ1-6; no firm D call. The CDR3 runs 15 residues. Trimming took 7 bases from V and 8 from J, leaving 18 bases between them. Germline values: CDR1 LNHDA, CDR2 SQIVND (reference sequence). The CDR3 region has the DNA TGTGCCAGTACCCCTGGTTGGCAGATTGATTCACCCCTCCACTTT. Its translation: CASTPGWQIDSPLHF.

This chain links TRBV4-3 with TRBJ1-1; perhaps TRBD1 as D (6 bases). There are 15 residues in the CDR3. The germline gives CDR1 LGHNA, CDR2 YSLEER. Between the trimmed V and J ends, which lost 0 bases and 10 bases, there was a span of 18 bases. The CDR3 sequence is CASSQDSIELTGAFF. DNA of the CDR3: TGCGCCAGCAGCCAAGATAGTATCGAGTTGACAGGAGCTTTCTTT.

J is TRBJ1-1 and V is TRBV4-3; D call uncertain. The CDR3 sequence is 13 residues long. The V and J ends lost 2 bases and 0 bases respectively, with 4 bases between them. The germline V gene has CDR1 LGHNA and CDR2 YSLEER. The CDR3 sequence is CASSQSVNTEAFF. As DNA, the CDR3 is TGCGCCAGCAGCCAATCGGTGAACACTGAAGCTTTCTTT.

There are a few counts of this clone. This rearrangement joins TRBV2 to TRBJ1-1; 7 bases agree with TRBD1. Germline V gene sequence: CDR1 SNHLY, CDR2 FYNNEI. There are 14 residues in the CDR3. V was clipped by 2 bases and J by 7 bases; unmatched bases: 7. CDR3 in amino acids: CASSETRTGLEAFF. CDR3 bases: TGTGCCAGCAGTGAAACACGGACAGGACTTGAAGCTTTCTTT.

J is TRBJ1-1 and V is TRBV2; no clear D gene. There are 11 residues in the CDR3. Germline CDR1 SNHLY, CDR2 FYNNEI. Trimming cost V 3 bases and J 9 bases, with 8 bases left between them. The CDR3 loop is CASSESEQAFF. In DNA, the CDR3 is TGTGCCAGCAGTGAGAGTGAACAAGCTTTCTTT.

This clone turned up a few times. The chain has TRBV7-8 and TRBJ1-2; 7 bases are a match to TRBD1. The CDR3 totals 13 residues. The trim removed 5 bases at V and 4 bases at J, leaving 4 bases unmatched. CDR1 is SGHVS and CDR2 is FQNEAQ in the germline V gene. CDR3 sequence reads: CASSIRQGYGYTF. CDR3 nucleotides: TGTGCCAGCAGCATACGACAGGGCTATGGCTACACCTTC. Full variable domain (rest looked up from reference TRBV7-8 and TRBJ1-2): GAGVSQSPRYKVAKRGQDVALRCDPISGHVSLFWYQQALGQGPEFLTYFQNEAQLDKSGLPSDRFFAERPEGSVSTLKIQRTQQEDSAVYLCASSIRQGYGYTFGSGTRLTVV.

This clone was seen a handful of times. The CDR3 loop reads CASSPLLGRDEKLFF. The CDR3 nucleotides read TGTGCCAGCAGCCCCTTACTGGGCAGGGATGAAAAACTGTTTTTT. J is TRBJ1-4 and V is TRBV7-9, with D perhaps TRBD1 (5 bases). The CDR3 is 15 amino acids. With 5 bases removed from V and 6 bases from J, the gap between germline ends came to 16 bases. Germline values: CDR1 SEHNR, CDR2 FQNEAQ (reference sequence).

This sequence joins TRBV6-1 and TRBJ1-5; the D gene is possibly TRBD1 (6 bases). Germline V gene data show CDR1 as MNHNS and CDR2 as SASEGT. The CDR3 is 12 amino acids. V was cut by 3 bases and J by 15 bases, with 15 bases left in between. This chain's CDR3 is CASSEIRGGRHF. The CDR3 coding sequence is TGTGCCAGCAGTGAGATTCGGGGGGGGCGGCATTTT.

This sequence joins TRBV2 and TRBJ2-5; a weak D match, TRBD1 (5 bases). Per germline, CDR1 SNHLY and CDR2 FYNNEI. V lost 2 bases to trimming and J lost 2 bases, with 12 bases between them. The CDR3 length is 15 residues. CDR3 coding DNA: TGTGCCAGCAGTGAATCACAGGTATTACAAGAGACCCAGTACTTC. Residues: CASSESQVLQETQYF. Using reference TRBV2 and TRBJ2-5 for the parts outside the CDR3, the full variable domain is EPEVTQTPSHQVTQMGQEVILRCVPISNHLYFYWYRQILGQKVEFLVSFYNNEISEKSEIFDDQFSVERPDGSNFTLKIRSTKLEDSAMYFCASSESQVLQETQYFGPGTRLLVL.

The table lists this clone with a few counts. V and J are TRBV14 and TRBJ2-3; D call uncertain. Trimming shortened V by 0 bases and J by 6 bases, and 7 bases separated the two germline ends. The length of the CDR3 is 13 residues. From germline, CDR1 is SGHDN and CDR2 FVKESK. The CDR3 bases are TGTGCCAGCAGCCAAGACCAGTCGGATACGCAGTATTTT. Amino acid sequence: CASSQDQSDTQYF.

This clone was detected a few times. The CDR3 nucleotides read TGTGCCAGCAGCCCCGGGACATATGGCTACACCTTC. Amino acids: CASSPGTYGYTF. This rearrangement joins TRBV5-6 to TRBJ1-2; possibly TRBD1 for D (6 bases). Trimming left V 4 bases short and J 5 bases short, with 9 bases between. CDR3 length: 12 residues. Per the germline V gene, CDR1 is SGHDT and CDR2 is YYEEEE. The whole variable domain, filled in from reference TRBV5-6 and TRBJ1-2, reads DAGVTQSPTHLIKTRGQQVTLRCSPKSGHDTVSWYQQALGQGPQFIFQYYEEEERQRGNFPDRFSGHQFPNYSSELNVNALLLGDSALYLCASSPGTYGYTFGSGTRLTVV.

This chain connects TRBV7-9 to TRBJ2-3; 10 nucleotides match TRBD2. The CDR3 has 14 amino acids. The germline CDR1 and CDR2 sequences are SEHNR and FQNEAQ (reference sequence). With 1 base clipped from V and 13 bases from J, the junction kept 8 bases outside the gene matches. The CDR3 DNA reads TGTGCCAGCAGCTTAGGGACTAGCGGATCCGTGGAGTATTTT. Protein: CASSLGTSGSVEYF.

The chain links TRBV29-1 to TRBJ1-5; D not resolved. Germline V gives CDR1 SQVTM, CDR2 ANQGSEA. The CDR3 contains 14 residues. V was shortened by 1 base and J by 2 bases, with 9 bases between the two germline ends. The CDR3 DNA follows: TGCAGCGTTGAAGGAGGGAGTGGCAATCAGCCCCAGCATTTT. Translated: CSVEGGSGNQPQHF. The entire variable domain, with the rest obtained from reference TRBV29-1 and TRBJ1-5, is as follows: SAVISQKPSRDICQRGTSLTIQCQVDSQVTMMFWYRQQPGQSLTLIATANQGSEATYESGFVIDKFPISRPNLTFSTLTVSNMSPEDSSIYLCSVEGGSGNQPQHFGDGTRLSIL.

The J gene is TRBJ1-2, the V gene TRBV9; D is possibly TRBD1 (6 bases). V was trimmed by 4 bases and J by 4 bases, leaving 17 bases between them. CDR1 is SGDLS and CDR2 is YYNGEE in the germline V gene. CDR3 length: 15 amino acids. The CDR3 DNA is TGTGCCAGCAGCCCCCGGGACCAGGGGCCCTATGGCTACACCTTC. This gives the protein CASSPRDQGPYGYTF.

The V call is TRBV6-6, the J call TRBJ1-5; D is uncertain. Germline V gene sequence: CDR1 MNHNY, CDR2 SVGAGI (reference sequence). The V end lost 4 bases, the J end lost 7 bases, and 14 bases lay between the germline ends. CDR3 length: 14 amino acids. The CDR3 DNA reads TGTGCCAGCAGTTCTCTGGGCATTACACAGCCCCAGCATTTT. As protein: CASSSLGITQPQHF.

The chain combines TRBV5-1 with TRBJ2-6; 7 positions match TRBD1. Germline assignment: CDR1 SGHRS and CDR2 YFSETQ. V shed 2 bases, J shed 0 bases, and the junction held 2 bases outside the gene matches. This CDR3 has 16 amino acids. The CDR3 region has the DNA TGCGCCAGCAGCTTACAGGGGTCCTCTGGGGCCAACGTCCTGACTTTC. Protein: CASSLQGSSGANVLTF.

The chain has TRBV5-1 and TRBJ2-5; perhaps TRBD1 as D (5 bases). The V end was cut by 1 base, the J end by 4 bases, with 11 bases between. The CDR3 runs 14 residues. CDR1 and CDR2 from the germline V gene are SGHRS and YFSETQ. CDR3 protein: CASSLMTDPETQYF. CDR3 DNA sequence: TGCGCCAGCAGCTTGATGACAGATCCAGAGACCCAGTACTTC.

This sequence joins TRBV6-5 and TRBJ1-1; tentative D call: TRBD1 (5 bases). V lost 6 bases to trimming and J lost 8 bases, with 19 bases between them. The CDR3 has 14 residues. CDR1 and CDR2 from the germline V gene are MNHEY and SVGAGI. The CDR3 is CASRIDSVLPEAFF. CDR3 in DNA: TGTGCCAGCAGAATAGACAGCGTACTACCCGAAGCTTTCTTT.

The chain recombines TRBV6-5 with TRBJ2-1; 7 bases line up with TRBD1. CDR3 length equals 12 residues. V gave up 6 bases and J gave up 8 bases; unmatched junction bases: 4. Germline V CDR1 and CDR2: MNHEY, SVGAGI. CDR3 loop: CASSLDRDEQFF. For the CDR3, the DNA is TGTGCCAGCAGCCTTGACAGGGATGAGCAGTTCTTC.

The rearrangement joins TRBV5-6 to TRBJ2-7; 7 bases align to TRBD1. CDR3 length: 15 residues. Germline V gene data show CDR1 as SGHDT and CDR2 as YYEEEE. V shed 4 bases, J shed 3 bases, and the junction held 10 bases outside the gene matches. CDR3 protein: CASSTGQVANYEQYF. The CDR3 DNA sequence: TGTGCCAGCAGCACTGGACAGGTAGCTAACTACGAGCAGTACTTC.